This T cell receptor beta chain comes out of a study of T cell repertoires in cytomegalovirus infection. Study-level background: It can be stated that public TCR beta signatures indicated CMV infection as well as a matching HLA type. Overall study findings and caveats: The cumulative frequency of public TCR beta families identified carriers of CMV plus the relevant HLA.

TCRdb used MiXCR to reprocess the reads, holding one entry per CDR3 protein. This table has just under 300,000 distinct CDR3 sequences, 9.6% appearing once. Turning to this clonotype: Its cognate antigen is unknown.

Germline V CDR1 and CDR2: SGHNT, YYREEE (reference sequence). Trimming took off 1 base at V and 9 bases at J, with 8 bases between the two ends. The CDR3 extends over 12 amino acids. The chain carries TRBV5-4 and TRBJ2-1, with D unresolved. The sample consisted of PBMCs. The sequence was obtained from a human donor in good health (CMV status not recorded). Some clones in this sample may be carry-over from other donors' samples. The DNA of the CDR3 is TGTGCCAGCAGCTTGAGGGAAATTGAGCAGTTCTTC. As protein: CASSLREIEQFF. Full variable domain (outside the CDR3, taken from reference TRBV5-4 and TRBJ2-1): ETGVTQSPTHLIKTRGQQVTLRCSSQSGHNTVSWYQQALGQGPQFIFQYYREEENGRGNFPPRFSGLQFPNYSSELNVNALELDDSALYLCASSLREIEQFFGPGTRLTVL.